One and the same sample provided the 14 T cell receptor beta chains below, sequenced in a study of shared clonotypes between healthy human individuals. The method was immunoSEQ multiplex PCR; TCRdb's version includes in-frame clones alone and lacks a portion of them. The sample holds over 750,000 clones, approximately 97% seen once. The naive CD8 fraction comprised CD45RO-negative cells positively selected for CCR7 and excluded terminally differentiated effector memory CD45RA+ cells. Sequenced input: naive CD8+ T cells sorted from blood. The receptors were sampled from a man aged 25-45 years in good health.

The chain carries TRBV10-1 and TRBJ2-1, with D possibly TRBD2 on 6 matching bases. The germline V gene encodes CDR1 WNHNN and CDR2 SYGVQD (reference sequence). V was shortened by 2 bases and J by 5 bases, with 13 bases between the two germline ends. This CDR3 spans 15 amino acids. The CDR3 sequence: CASSEGLATNNEQFF. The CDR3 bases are TGCGCCAGCAGTGAGGGGCTAGCGACCAACAATGAGCAGTTCTTC.

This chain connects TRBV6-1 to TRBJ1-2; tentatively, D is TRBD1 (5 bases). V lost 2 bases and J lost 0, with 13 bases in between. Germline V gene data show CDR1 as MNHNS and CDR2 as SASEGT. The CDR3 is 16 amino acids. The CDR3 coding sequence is TGTGCCAGCAGTGAATTGGGGCAGGCTCCTAACTATGGCTACACCTTC. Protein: CASSELGQAPNYGYTF.

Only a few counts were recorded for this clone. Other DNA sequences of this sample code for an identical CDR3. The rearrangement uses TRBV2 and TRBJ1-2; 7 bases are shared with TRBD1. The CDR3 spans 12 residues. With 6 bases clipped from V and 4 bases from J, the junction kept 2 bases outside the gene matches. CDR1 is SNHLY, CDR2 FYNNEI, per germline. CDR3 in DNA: TGTGCCAGCAGAGGGACAGCCTATGGCTACACCTTC. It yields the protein CASRGTAYGYTF.

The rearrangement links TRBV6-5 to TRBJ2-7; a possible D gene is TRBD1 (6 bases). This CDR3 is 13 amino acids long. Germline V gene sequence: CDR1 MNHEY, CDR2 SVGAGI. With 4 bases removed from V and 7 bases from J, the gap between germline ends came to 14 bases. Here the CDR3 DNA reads TGTGCCAGCAGTTTTAACAGGGTCTATGAGCAGTACTTC. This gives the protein CASSFNRVYEQYF.

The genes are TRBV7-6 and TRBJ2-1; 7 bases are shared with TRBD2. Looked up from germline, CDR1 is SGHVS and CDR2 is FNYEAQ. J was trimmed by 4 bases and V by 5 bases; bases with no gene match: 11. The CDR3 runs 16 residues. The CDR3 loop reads CASSPAGAGLYNEQFF. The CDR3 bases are TGTGCCAGCAGCCCTGCGGGAGCGGGCTTATACAATGAGCAGTTCTTC.

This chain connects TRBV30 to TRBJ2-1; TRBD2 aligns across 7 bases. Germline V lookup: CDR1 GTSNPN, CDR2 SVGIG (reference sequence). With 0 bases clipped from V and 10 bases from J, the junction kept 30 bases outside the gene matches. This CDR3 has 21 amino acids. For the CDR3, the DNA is TGTGCCTGGAGTGTCCCATATGGGACTACCGCAACCGACAACTCGTTTAGGGAGCAGTTCTTC. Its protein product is CAWSVPYGTTATDNSFREQFF.

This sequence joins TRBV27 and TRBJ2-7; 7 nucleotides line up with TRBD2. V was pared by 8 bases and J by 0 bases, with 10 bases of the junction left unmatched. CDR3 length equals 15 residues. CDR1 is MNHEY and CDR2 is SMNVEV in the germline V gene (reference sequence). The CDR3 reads CASGTASGTSYEQYF. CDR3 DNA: TGTGCCAGCGGAACGGCTAGCGGCACCTCCTACGAGCAGTACTTC.

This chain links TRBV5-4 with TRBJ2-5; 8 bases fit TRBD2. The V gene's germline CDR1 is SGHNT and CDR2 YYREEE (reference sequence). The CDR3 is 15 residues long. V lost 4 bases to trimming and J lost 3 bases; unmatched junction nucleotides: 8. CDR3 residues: CASSQVAGPKETQYF. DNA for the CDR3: TGTGCCAGCAGCCAAGTAGCGGGACCGAAAGAGACCCAGTACTTC.

CDR3 protein: CASSYPGGDGEQFF. As DNA, the CDR3 is TGTGCCAGCAGTTACCCAGGAGGGGATGGAGAGCAGTTCTTC. The V call is TRBV6-5, the J call TRBJ2-1; tentatively, D is TRBD2 (6 bases). CDR1 and CDR2 from the germline V gene are MNHEY and SVGAGI. The V end lost 2 bases, the J end lost 10 bases, and 15 bases lay between the germline ends. This CDR3 comprises 14 residues.

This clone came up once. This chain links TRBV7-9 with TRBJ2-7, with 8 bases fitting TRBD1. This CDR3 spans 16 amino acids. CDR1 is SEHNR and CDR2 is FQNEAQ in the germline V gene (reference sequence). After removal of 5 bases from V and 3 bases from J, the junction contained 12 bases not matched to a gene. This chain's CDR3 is CASSPAGGTGDYEQYF. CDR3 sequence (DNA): TGTGCCAGCAGCCCCGCTGGGGGGACAGGAGACTACGAGCAGTACTTC.

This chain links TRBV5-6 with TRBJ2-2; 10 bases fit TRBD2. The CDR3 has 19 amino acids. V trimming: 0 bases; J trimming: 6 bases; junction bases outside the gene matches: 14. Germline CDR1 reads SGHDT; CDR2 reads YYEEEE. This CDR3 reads CASSLGVLASGSWAGELFF. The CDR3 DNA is TGTGCCAGCAGCTTGGGGGTGTTGGCTAGCGGGAGTTGGGCCGGGGAGCTGTTTTTT.

This CDR3 reads CASSTGAVGGRRYEQYF. The CDR3 bases are TGTGCCAGCAGCACGGGGGCTGTAGGGGGTAGGCGCTACGAGCAGTACTTC. V is TRBV7-9 and J is TRBJ2-7; D possibly uses TRBD1 or TRBD2 (6 bases each). The V and J ends lost 5 bases and 3 bases respectively, with 23 bases between them. Germline loops: CDR1 SEHNR, CDR2 FQNEAQ (reference sequence). The CDR3 extends over 17 amino acids.

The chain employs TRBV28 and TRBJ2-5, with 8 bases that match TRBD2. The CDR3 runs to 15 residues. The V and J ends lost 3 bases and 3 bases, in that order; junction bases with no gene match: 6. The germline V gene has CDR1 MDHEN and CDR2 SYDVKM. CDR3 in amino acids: CASSFPREGKETQYF. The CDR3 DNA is TGTGCCAGCAGTTTCCCCCGGGAGGGAAAAGAGACCCAGTACTTC.

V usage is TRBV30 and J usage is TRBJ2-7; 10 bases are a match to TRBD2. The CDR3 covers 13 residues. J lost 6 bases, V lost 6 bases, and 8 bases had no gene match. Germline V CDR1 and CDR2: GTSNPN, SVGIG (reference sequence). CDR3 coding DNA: TGTGCCTGCGATCTAGCGGGAGCTGGCGAGCAGTACTTC. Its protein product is CACDLAGAGEQYF.